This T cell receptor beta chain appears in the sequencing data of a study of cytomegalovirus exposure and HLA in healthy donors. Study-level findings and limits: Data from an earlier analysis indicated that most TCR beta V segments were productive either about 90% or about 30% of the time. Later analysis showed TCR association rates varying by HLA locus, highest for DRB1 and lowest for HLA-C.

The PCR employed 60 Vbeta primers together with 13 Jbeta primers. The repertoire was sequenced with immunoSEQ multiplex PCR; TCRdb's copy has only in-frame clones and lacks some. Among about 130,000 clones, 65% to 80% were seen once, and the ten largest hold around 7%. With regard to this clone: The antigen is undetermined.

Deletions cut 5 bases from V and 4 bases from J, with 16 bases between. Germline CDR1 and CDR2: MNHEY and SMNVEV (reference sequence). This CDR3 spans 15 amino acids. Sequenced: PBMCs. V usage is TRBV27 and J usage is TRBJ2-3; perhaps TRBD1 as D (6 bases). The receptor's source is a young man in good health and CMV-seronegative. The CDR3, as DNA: TGTGCCAGCAGTCTAAACGGACAGTATTCAGATACGCAGTATTTT. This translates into CASSLNGQYSDTQYF.